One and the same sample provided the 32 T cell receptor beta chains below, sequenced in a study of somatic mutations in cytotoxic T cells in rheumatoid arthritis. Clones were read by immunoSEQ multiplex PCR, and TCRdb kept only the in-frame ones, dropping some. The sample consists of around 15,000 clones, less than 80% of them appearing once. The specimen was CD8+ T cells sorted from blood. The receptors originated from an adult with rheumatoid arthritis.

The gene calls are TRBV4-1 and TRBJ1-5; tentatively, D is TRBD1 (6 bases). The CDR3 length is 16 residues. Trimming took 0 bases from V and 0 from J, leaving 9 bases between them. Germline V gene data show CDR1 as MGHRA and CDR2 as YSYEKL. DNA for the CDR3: TGCGCCAGCAGCCAAGAATGGACAGATAGCAATCAGCCCCAGCATTTT. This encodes CASSQEWTDSNQPQHF.

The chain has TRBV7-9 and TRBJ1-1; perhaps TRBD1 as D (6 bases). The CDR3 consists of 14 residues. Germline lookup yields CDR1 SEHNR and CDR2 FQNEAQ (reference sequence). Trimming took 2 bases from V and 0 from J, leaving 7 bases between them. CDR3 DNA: TGTGCCAGCAGCTTACAGGGGATGAACACTGAAGCTTTCTTT. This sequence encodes CASSLQGMNTEAFF.

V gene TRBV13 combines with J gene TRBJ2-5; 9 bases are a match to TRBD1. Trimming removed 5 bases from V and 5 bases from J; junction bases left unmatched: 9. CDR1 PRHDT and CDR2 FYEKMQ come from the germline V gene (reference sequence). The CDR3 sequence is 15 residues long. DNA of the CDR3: TGTGCCAGCAGCCAACCGGGACAGGGCGAGGAGACCCAGTACTTC. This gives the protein CASSQPGQGEETQYF.

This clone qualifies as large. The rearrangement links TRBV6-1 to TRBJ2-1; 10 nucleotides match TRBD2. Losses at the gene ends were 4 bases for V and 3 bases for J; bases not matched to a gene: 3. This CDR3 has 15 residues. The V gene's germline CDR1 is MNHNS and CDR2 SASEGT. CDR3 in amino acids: CASSASGGDYNEQFF. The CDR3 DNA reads TGTGCCAGCAGTGCGAGCGGGGGGGACTACAATGAGCAGTTCTTC.

The CDR3 nucleotides read TGTGCCAGCAGTTTGGTTCCCCGAGAGACCCAGTACTTC. This encodes CASSLVPRETQYF. The chain recombines TRBV28 with TRBJ2-5; D gene unclear. V gave up 3 bases and J gave up 4 bases, with 9 bases separating them. The CDR3 length is 13 residues. Germline V gene data show CDR1 as MDHEN and CDR2 as SYDVKM.

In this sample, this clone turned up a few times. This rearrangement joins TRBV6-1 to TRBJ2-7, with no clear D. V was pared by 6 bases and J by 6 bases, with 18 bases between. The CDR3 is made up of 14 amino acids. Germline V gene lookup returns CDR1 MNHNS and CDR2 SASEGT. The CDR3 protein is CASRQSLGQPEQYF. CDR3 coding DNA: TGTGCCAGCAGGCAGAGCCTTGGGCAGCCCGAGCAGTACTTC.

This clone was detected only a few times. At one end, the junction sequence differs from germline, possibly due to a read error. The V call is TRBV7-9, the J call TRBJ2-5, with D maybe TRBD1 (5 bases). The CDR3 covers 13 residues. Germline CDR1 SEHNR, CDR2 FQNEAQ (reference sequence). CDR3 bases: TGTGCCAGCAACTTAGGGGAAAGGGAGACCCAGTACTTC. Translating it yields CASNLGERETQYF.

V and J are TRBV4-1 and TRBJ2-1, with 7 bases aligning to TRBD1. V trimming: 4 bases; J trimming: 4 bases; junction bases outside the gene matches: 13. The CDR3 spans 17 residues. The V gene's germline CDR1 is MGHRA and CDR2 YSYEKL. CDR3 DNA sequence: TGCGCCAGCAGCCTTCAAACCGTCCGGGACAGATACAATGAGCAGTTCTTC. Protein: CASSLQTVRDRYNEQFF.

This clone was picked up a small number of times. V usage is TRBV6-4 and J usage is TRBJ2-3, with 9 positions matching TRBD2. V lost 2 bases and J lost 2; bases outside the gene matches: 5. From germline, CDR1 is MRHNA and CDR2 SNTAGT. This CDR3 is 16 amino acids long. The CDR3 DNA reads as TGTGCCAGCAGTGACGGAAGCGGGGGGCCCACAGATACGCAGTATTTT. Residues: CASSDGSGGPTDTQYF.

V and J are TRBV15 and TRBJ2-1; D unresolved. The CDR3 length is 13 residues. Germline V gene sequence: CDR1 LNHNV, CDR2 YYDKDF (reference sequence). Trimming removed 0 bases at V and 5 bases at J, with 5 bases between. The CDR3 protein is CATSREVHNEQFF. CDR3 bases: TGTGCCACCAGCAGAGAAGTTCACAATGAGCAGTTCTTC.

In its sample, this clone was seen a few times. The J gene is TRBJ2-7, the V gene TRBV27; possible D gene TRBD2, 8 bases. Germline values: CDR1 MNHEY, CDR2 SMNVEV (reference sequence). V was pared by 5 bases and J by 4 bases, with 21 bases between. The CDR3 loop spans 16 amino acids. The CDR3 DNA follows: TGTGCCAGCAGTCCCTCCGGGAGGGGGCGACAATACGAGCAGTACTTC. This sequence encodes CASSPSGRGRQYEQYF.

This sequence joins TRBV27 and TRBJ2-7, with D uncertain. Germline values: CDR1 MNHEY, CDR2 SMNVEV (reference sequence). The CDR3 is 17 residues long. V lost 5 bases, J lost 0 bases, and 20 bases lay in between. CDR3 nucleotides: TGTGCCAGCAGTCCCCATAAATCGACAAGTAGCTCCTACGAGCAGTACTTC. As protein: CASSPHKSTSSSYEQYF.

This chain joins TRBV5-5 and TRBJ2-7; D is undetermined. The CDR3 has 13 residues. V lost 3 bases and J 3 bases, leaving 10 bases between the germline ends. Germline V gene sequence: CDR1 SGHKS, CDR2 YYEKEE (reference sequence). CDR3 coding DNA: TGTGCCAGCAGCTCGTCCAGGCTCTACGAGCAGTACTTC. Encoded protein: CASSSSRLYEQYF.

The CDR3 is CSALSSQGPPYGYTF. The DNA for the CDR3 is TGCAGCGCCCTCAGCTCGCAGGGACCTCCTTATGGCTACACCTTC. The chain is built from TRBV29-1 and TRBJ1-2, with D maybe TRBD1 (5 bases). Germline loops: CDR1 SQVTM, CDR2 ANQGSEA. The V and J ends lost 7 bases and 5 bases respectively, with 23 bases between them. There are 15 residues in the CDR3. Drawing the rest from reference TRBV29-1 and TRBJ1-2, the complete variable domain is SAVISQKPSRDICQRGTSLTIQCQVDSQVTMMFWYRQQPGQSLTLIATANQGSEATYESGFVIDKFPISRPNLTFSTLTVSNMSPEDSSIYLCSALSSQGPPYGYTFGSGTRLTVV.

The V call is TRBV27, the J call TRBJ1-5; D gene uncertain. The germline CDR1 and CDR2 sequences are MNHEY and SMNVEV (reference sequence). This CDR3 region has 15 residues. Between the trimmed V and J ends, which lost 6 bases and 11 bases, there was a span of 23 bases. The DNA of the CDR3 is TGTGCCAGCAGCCCCCGACCGGACCGCCAATCGGCCCAGCATTTT. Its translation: CASSPRPDRQSAQHF.

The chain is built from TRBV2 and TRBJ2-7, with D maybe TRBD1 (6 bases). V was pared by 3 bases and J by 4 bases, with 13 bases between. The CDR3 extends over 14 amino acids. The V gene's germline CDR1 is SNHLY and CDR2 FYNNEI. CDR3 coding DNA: TGTGCCAGCAGTGACCTACGGACAGTTTACGAGCAGTACTTC. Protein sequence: CASSDLRTVYEQYF.

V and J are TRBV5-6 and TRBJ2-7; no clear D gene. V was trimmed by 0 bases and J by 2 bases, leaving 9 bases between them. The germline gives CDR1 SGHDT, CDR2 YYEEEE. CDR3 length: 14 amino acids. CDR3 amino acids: CASSLAVSPYEQYF. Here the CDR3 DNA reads TGTGCCAGCAGCTTGGCGGTTAGCCCCTACGAGCAGTACTTC.

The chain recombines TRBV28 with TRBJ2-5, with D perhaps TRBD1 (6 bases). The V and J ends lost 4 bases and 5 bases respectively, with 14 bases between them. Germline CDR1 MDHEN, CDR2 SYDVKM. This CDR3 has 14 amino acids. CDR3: CASSSQGIEETQYF. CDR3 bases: TGTGCCAGCAGTTCGCAGGGGATAGAGGAGACCCAGTACTTC.

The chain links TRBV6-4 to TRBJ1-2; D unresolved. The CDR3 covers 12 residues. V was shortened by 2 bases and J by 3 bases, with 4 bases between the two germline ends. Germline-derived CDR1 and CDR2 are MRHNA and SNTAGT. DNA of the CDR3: TGTGCCAGCAGTGACGGGGACTATGGCTACACCTTC. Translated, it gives CASSDGDYGYTF.

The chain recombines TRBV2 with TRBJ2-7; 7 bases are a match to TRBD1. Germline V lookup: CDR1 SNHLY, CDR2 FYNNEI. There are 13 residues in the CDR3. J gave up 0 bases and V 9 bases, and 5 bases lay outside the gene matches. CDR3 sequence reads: CARGGTNSYEQYF. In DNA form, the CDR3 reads TGTGCCAGAGGGGGCACAAACTCCTACGAGCAGTACTTC.

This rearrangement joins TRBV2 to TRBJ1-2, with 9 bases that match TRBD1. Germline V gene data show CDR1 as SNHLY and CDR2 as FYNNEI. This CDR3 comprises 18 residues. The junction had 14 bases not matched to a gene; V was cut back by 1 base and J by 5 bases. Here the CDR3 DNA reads TGTGCCAGCAGTGAAGTAGTCCGGACCCCCGGACAGGGGTATGGCTACACCTTC. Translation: CASSEVVRTPGQGYGYTF.

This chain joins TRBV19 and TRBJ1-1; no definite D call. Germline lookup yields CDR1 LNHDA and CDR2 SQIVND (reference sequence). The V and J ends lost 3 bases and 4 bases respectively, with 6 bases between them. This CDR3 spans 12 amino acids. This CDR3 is CASSMRGTEAFF. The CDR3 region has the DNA TGTGCCAGTAGTATGCGGGGCACTGAAGCTTTCTTT.

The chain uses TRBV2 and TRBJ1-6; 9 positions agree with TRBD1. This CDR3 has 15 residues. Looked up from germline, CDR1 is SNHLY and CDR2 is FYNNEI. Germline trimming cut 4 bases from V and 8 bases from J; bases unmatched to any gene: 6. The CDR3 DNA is TGTGCCAGCAGTGTCGGGACAGGGCTGGATTCACCCCTCCACTTT. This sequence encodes CASSVGTGLDSPLHF.

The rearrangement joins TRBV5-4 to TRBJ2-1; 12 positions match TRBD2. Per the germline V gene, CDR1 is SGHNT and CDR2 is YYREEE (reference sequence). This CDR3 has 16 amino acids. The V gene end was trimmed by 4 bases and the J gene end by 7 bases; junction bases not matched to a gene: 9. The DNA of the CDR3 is TGTGCCAGCAGCCTAGATGGACTAGCGGGATTGAATGAGCAGTTCTTC. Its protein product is CASSLDGLAGLNEQFF.

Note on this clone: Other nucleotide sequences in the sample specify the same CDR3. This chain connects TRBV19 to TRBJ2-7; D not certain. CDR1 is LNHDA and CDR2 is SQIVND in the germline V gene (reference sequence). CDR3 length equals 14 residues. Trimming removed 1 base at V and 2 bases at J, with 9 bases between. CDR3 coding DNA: TGTGCCAGTAGTATAGGATCCGGCACCTACGAGCAGTACTTC. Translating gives CASSIGSGTYEQYF.

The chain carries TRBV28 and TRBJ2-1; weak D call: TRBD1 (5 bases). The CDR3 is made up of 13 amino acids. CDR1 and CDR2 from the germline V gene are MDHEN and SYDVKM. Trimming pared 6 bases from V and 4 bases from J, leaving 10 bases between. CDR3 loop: CASRYQGYNEQFF. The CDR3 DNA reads TGTGCCAGCAGATACCAGGGATACAATGAGCAGTTCTTC.

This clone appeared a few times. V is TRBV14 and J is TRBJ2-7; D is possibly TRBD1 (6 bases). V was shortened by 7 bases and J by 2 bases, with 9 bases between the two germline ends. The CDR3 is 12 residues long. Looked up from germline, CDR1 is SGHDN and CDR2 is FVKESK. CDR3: CASKGQTYEQYF. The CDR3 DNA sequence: TGTGCCAGCAAAGGACAGACCTACGAGCAGTACTTC.

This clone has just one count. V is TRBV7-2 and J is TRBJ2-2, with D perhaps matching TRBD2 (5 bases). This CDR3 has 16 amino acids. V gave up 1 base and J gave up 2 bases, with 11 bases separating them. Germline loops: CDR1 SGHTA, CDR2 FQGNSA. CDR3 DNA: TGTGCCAGCAGCTTAGAACTAGTGGGCAACACCGGGGAGCTGTTTTTT. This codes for CASSLELVGNTGELFF.

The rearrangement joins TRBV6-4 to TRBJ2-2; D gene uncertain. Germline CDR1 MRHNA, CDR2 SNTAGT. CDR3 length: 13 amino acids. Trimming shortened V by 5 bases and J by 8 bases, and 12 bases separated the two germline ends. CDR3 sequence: CASSPGPAGELFF. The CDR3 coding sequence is TGTGCCAGCAGTCCGGGCCCGGCTGGGGAGCTGTTTTTT.

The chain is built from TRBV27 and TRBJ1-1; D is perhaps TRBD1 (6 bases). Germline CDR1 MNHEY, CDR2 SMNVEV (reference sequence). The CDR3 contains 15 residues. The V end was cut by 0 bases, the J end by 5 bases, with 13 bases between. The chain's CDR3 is CASSLSKGVGTEAFF. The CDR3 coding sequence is TGTGCCAGCAGTTTATCGAAGGGGGTTGGAACTGAAGCTTTCTTT.

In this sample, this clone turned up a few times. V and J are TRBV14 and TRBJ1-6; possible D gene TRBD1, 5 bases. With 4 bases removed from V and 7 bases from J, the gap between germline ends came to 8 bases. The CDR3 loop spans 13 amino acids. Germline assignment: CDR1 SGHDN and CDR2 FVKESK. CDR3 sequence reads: CASSRGGNSPLHF. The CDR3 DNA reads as TGTGCCAGCAGCCGCGGGGGAAATTCACCCCTCCACTTT.

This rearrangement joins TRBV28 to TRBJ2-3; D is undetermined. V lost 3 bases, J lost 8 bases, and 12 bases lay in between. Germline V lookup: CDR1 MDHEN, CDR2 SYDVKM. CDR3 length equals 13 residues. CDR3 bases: TGTGCCAGCAGTTTGGCTCGGGCTGGTACGCAGTATTTT. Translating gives CASSLARAGTQYF.